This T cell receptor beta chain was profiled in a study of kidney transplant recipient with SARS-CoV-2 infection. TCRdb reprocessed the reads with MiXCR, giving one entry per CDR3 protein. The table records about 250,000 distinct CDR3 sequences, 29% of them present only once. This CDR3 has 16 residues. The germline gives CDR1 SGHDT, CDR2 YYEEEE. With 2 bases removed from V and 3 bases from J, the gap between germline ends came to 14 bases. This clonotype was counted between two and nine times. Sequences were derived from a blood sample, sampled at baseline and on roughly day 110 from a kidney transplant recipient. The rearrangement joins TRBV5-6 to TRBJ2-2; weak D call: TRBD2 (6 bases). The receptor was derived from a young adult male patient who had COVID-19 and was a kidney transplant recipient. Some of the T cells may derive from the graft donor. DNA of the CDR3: TGTGCCAGCAGCTTATTCGGGACTCGATACACCGGGGAGCTGTTTTTT. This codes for CASSLFGTRYTGELFF.